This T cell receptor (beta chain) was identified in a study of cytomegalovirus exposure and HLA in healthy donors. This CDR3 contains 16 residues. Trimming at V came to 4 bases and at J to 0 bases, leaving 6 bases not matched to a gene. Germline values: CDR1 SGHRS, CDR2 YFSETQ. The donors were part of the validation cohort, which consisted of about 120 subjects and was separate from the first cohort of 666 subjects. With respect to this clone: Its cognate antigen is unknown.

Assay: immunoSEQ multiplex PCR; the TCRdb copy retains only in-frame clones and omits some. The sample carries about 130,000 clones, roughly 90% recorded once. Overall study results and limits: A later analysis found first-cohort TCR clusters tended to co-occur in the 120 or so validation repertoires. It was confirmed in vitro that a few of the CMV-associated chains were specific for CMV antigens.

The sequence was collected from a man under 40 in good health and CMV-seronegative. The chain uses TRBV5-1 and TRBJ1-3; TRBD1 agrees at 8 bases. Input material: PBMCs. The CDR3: CASSATDRASGNTIYF. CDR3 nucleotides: TGCGCCAGCAGCGCGACGGACAGGGCCTCTGGAAACACCATATATTTT.